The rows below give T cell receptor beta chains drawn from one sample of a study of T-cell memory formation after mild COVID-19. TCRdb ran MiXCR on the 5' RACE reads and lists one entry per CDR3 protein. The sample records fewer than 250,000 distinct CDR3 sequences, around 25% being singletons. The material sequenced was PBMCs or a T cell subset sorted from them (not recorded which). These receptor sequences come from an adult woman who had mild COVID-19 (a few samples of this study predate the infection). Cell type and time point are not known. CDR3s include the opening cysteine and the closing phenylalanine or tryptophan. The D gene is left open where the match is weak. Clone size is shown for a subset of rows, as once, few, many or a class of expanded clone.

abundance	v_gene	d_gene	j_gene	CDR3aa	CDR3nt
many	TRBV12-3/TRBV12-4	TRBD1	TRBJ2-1	CASSSGTGGEGEQFF	TGTGCCAGCAGCTCCGGGACAGGGGGCGAGGGTGAGCAGTTCTTC
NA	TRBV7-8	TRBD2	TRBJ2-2	CASSLGAGRELPGELFF	TGTGCCAGCAGCTTAGGAGCGGGGCGGGAGCTCCCCGGGGAGCTGTTTTTT
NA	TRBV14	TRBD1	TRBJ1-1	CASSQLQGLYTEAFF	TGTGCCAGCAGCCAATTACAGGGGTTGTACACTGAAGCTTTCTTT
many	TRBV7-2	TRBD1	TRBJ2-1	CASSHTGVEQFF	TGTGCCAGCAGCCATACAGGGGTTGAGCAGTTCTTC
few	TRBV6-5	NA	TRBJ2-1	CASSYSGLPIATGNEQFF	TGTGCCAGCAGTTACTCCGGGCTCCCTATAGCTACTGGCAATGAGCAGTTCTTC
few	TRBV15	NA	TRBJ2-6	CATSRGGGSGANVLTF	TGTGCCACCAGCAGAGGGGGAGGATCTGGGGCCAACGTCCTGACTTTC
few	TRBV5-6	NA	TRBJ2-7	CASSSLGEQYF	TGTGCCAGCAGCAGCCTAGGGGAGCAGTACTTC
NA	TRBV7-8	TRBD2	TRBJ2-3	CASSLALTSGGTDTQYF	TGTGCCAGCAGCTTAGCGCTTACTAGCGGAGGCACAGATACGCAGTATTTT
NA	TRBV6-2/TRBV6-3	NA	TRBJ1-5	CASSKGLHQPQHF	TGTGCCAGCAGCAAGGGCCTTCATCAGCCCCAGCATTTT
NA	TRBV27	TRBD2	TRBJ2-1	CASSGGGRGEQFF	TGTGCCAGCAGTGGCGGGGGAAGGGGTGAGCAGTTCTTC
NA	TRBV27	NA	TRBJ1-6	CASSFRPPYNSPLHF	TGTGCCAGCAGTTTCAGACCCCCCTATAATTCACCCCTCCACTTT
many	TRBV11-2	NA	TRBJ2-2	CASSRLNTGELFF	TGTGCCAGCAGCCGACTGAACACCGGGGAGCTGTTTTTT
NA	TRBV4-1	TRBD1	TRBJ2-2	CASSQGTGANTGELFF	TGCGCCAGCAGCCAAGGGACAGGGGCGAACACCGGGGAGCTGTTTTTT
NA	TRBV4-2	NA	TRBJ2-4	CASSQANWGVMDIQYF	TGTGCCAGCAGCCAAGCTAATTGGGGGGTGATGGACATTCAGTACTTC
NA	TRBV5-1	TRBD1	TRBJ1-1	CASRQRQGLNTEAFF	TGCGCCAGCAGACAACGACAGGGCTTGAACACTGAAGCTTTCTTT
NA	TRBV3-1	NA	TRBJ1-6	CASSQSWNSPLHF	TGTGCCAGCAGCCAATCATGGAATTCACCCCTCCACTTT
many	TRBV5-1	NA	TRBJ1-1	CASSLGQVESEAFF	TGCGCCAGCAGCTTGGGACAGGTGGAATCCGAAGCTTTCTTT
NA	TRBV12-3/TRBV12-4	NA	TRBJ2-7	CASKTGTNEQYF	TGTGCCAGCAAAACCGGGACGAACGAGCAGTACTTC
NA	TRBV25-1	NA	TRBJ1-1	CASSAAPGRAEAFF	TGTGCCAGCAGTGCCGCCCCGGGAAGGGCTGAAGCTTTCTTT
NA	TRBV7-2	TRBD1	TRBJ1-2	CASSRRTGQGYGYTF	TGTGCCAGCAGCCGTAGGACAGGGCAGGGGTATGGCTACACCTTC
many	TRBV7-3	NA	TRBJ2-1	CASSLTSSTYYNEQFF	TGTGCCAGCAGCTTAACTAGCTCTACCTACTACAATGAGCAGTTCTTC
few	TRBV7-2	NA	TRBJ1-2	CASRTRAVRSYGYTF	TGTGCCAGCAGAACCCGAGCCGTAAGGAGCTATGGCTACACCTTC
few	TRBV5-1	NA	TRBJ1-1	CASSSGAEAFF	TGCGCCAGCAGCTCGGGAGCCGAAGCTTTCTTT
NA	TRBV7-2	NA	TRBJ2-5	CASSLAGSKGETQYF	TGTGCCAGCAGCTTAGCGGGCAGTAAAGGGGAGACCCAGTACTTC
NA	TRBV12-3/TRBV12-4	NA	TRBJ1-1	CASSLGWGGDTEAFF	TGTGCCAGCAGTTTGGGCTGGGGGGGGGACACTGAAGCTTTCTTT
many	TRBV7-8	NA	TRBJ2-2	CASSLASGELFF	TGTGCCAGCAGCTTAGCCTCCGGGGAGCTGTTTTTT
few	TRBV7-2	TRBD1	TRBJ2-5	CASSKEPTGAAGTQYF	TGTGCCAGCAGCAAAGAACCGACAGGGGCGGCGGGGACCCAGTACTTC
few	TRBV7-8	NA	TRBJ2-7	CASSFNTGEQYF	TGTGCCAGCAGCTTTAATACTGGCGAGCAGTACTTC
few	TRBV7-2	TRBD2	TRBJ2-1	CASSRAGAYEQFF	TGTGCCAGCAGCCGAGCGGGAGCATATGAGCAGTTCTTC
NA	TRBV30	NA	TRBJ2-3	CAWIPDGIEDTQYF	TGTGCCTGGATCCCGGATGGGATTGAGGATACGCAGTATTTT
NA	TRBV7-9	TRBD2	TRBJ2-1	CASSYIAGIYNEQFF	TGTGCCAGCAGTTACATAGCGGGGATCTACAATGAGCAGTTCTTC
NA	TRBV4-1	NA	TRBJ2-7	CASSQSGLYEQYF	TGCGCCAGCAGCCAGTCAGGGCTCTACGAGCAGTACTTC
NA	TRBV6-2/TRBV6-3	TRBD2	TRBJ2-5	CASSLGASGPQETQYF	TGTGCCAGCAGTCTAGGGGCTAGCGGACCACAAGAGACCCAGTACTTC
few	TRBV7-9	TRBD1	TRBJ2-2	CASSKTGEIRTGELFF	TGTGCCAGCAGCAAGACAGGGGAGATAAGGACCGGGGAGCTGTTTTTT
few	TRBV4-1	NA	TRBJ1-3	CASSPFVSLADSGNTIYF	TGCGCCAGCAGCCCCTTCGTCAGCCTGGCAGACTCTGGAAACACCATATATTTT
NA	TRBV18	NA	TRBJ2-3	CDSSEAGGSGRTTDTQYF	TGTGACAGCTCAGAGGCGGGCGGGTCCGGCCGCACCACAGATACGCAGTATTTT
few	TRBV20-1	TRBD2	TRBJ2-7	CSARDPRTSGRAYEQYF	TGCAGTGCTAGAGATCCACGGACTAGCGGGAGGGCCTACGAGCAGTACTTC
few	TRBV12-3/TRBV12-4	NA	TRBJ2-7	CASSLRQVGHEQYF	TGTGCCAGCAGTTTAAGACAGGTCGGCCACGAGCAGTACTTC
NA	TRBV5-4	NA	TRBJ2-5	CASSSAGTWAQETQYF	TGTGCCAGCAGCTCAGCCGGGACTTGGGCCCAAGAGACCCAGTACTTC
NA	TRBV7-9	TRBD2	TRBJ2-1	CASSLAMGGDEQFF	TGTGCCAGCAGCTTAGCCATGGGAGGGGATGAGCAGTTCTTC
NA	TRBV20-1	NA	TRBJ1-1	CSAIKGGTGNTEAFF	TGCAGTGCTATTAAAGGAGGTACAGGAAACACTGAAGCTTTCTTT
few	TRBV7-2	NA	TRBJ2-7	CASSLVEGTYEQYF	TGTGCCAGCAGCTTAGTTGAGGGTACCTACGAGCAGTACTTC
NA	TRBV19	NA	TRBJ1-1	CASTGVGAGTEAFF	TGTGCCAGTACCGGAGTTGGGGCGGGGACTGAAGCTTTCTTT
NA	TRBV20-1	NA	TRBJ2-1	CSASPTSSSYNEQFF	TGCAGTGCTAGCCCAACTTCCTCCTCCTACAATGAGCAGTTCTTC
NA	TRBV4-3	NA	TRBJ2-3	CASSQERVLTDTQYF	TGCGCCAGCAGCCAAGAGAGGGTATTGACAGATACGCAGTATTTT
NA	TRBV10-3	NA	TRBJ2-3	CAISELGPPSTDTQYF	TGTGCCATCAGTGAGTTGGGGCCACCGTCCACAGATACGCAGTATTTT
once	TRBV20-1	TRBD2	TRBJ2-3	CSAREAGGSTDTQYF	TGCAGTGCTAGAGAAGCGGGGGGTAGCACAGATACGCAGTATTTT
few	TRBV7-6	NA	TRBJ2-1	CASGQGGRGEQFF	TGTGCCAGCGGGCAGGGGGGCCGGGGTGAGCAGTTCTTC
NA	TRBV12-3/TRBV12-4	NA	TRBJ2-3	CASSSTGTDTQYF	TGTGCCAGCAGTTCGACTGGCACAGATACGCAGTATTTT